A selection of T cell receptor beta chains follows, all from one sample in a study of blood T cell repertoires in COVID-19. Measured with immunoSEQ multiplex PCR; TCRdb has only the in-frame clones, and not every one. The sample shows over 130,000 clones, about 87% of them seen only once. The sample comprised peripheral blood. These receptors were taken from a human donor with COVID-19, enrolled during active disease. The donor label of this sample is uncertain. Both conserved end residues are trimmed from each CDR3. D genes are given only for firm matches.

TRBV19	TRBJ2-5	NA	ASSIAPLTGSQETQY
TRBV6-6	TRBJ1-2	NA	ASKNGGRTNYGYT
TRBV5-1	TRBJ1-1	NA	ASSLSFGPGTEAF
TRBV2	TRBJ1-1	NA	ASSDRGSPNTEAF
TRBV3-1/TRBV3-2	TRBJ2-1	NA	ASSSRVLTYNEQF
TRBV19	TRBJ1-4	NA	ASSNSGLREEKLF
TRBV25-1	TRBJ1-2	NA	ASSSDYPDRTNYGYT
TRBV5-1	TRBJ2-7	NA	ASSFFSGTYEQY
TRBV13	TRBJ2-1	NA	ASSLNIVYNEQF
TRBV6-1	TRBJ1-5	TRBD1	ASSEQGAINQPQH
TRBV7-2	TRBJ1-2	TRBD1	ASSLGSGGGYT
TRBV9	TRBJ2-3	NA	ASSVGGSSGTDTQY
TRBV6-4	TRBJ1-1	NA	ASSDTDRGTEAF
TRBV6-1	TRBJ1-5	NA	ASSGKGGVYSNQPQH
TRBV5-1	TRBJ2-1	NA	ASSTIGADEQF
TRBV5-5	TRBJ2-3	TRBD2	ASSFSGGPDTQY
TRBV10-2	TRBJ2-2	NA	ASSEGTGANTGELF
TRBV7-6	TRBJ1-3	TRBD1	ASSSGQARSGTIY
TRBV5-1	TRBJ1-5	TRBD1	ASSLGDRVGQPQH
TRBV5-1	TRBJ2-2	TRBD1	ASSLGDSYTAGELF
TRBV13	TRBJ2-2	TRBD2	ASSPGTSSGELF
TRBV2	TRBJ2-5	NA	ASSGTSPGVGRTQY
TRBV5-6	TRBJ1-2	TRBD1	ASSSTGGAEGYT
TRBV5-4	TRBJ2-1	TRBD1	ASSRPSTGFSYNEQF
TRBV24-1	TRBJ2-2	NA	ATSETGNTGELF
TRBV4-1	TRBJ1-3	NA	ASSQEVGGLSGNTIY
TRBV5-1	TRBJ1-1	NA	ASSSRVNTEAF